Listed below are T cell receptor beta chains from one sample, sequenced in a study of cytomegalovirus exposure and HLA in healthy donors. Method: immunoSEQ multiplex PCR; TCRdb's copy keeps in-frame clones and lacks some. The sample holds about 100,000 clones, roughly 83% seen once. The specimen was PBMCs. Every receptor here comes from a female donor in good health and CMV-seropositive. Each CDR3 is given with its conserved first and last residue. Fields, in order: D gene, V gene, clone size, J gene, CDR3 protein, CDR3 DNA. D genes are given only for firm matches. Size is stated for part of the rows, as once, few or many counts, or as a class when the clone is expanded.

>TRBD1|TRBV7-9|.|TRBJ2-1
CASSPGTGGNEQFF
TGTGCCAGCAGCCCGGGTACAGGGGGCAATGAGCAGTTCTTC
>.|TRBV4-3|.|TRBJ2-7
CASSQLARGATYEQYF
TGCGCCAGCAGCCAACTGGCCCGGGGGGCGACCTACGAGCAGTACTTC
>TRBD1|TRBV19|.|TRBJ2-7
CASSPRTGGYEQYF
TGTGCCAGTAGCCCCCGGACAGGGGGCTACGAGCAGTACTTC
>.|TRBV5-1|.|TRBJ2-7
CASSPRADYEQYF
TGCGCCAGCAGTCCCAGGGCTGACTACGAGCAGTACTTC
>TRBD1|TRBV30|.|TRBJ2-7
CAWSGQGPYEQYF
TGTGCCTGGAGTGGACAGGGGCCCTACGAGCAGTACTTC
>.|TRBV2|.|TRBJ2-2
CASSQGLGYGELFF
TGTGCCAGCAGTCAGGGCCTGGGGTACGGGGAGCTGTTTTTT
>TRBD2|TRBV6-5|few|TRBJ2-5
CASAGGGWETQYF
TGTGCCAGCGCGGGGGGGGGCTGGGAGACCCAGTACTTC
>TRBD1|TRBV28|.|TRBJ2-7
CASTAGTEDEQYF
TGTGCCAGCACGGCCGGGACAGAAGACGAGCAGTACTTC
>.|TRBV7-2|.|TRBJ2-1
CASSPTGTRNYNEQFF
TGTGCCAGCAGCCCAACCGGGACAAGAAACTACAATGAGCAGTTCTTC
>.|TRBV5-5|.|TRBJ2-2
CASSWSPFGGELFF
TGTGCCAGCAGCTGGAGTCCCTTTGGGGGGGAGCTGTTTTTT
>TRBD2|TRBV7-9|few|TRBJ2-2
CASSLGASGGERSLGELFF
TGTGCCAGCAGCTTAGGAGCTAGCGGGGGCGAACGGTCCTTAGGGGAGCTGTTTTTT
>TRBD1|TRBV18|.|TRBJ2-5
CASSLLKGAHEETQYF
TGTGCCAGCTCACTCTTGAAGGGGGCGCATGAGGAGACCCAGTACTTC
>.|TRBV5-6|.|TRBJ1-3
CASSFGSGNTIYF
TGTGCCAGCAGCTTCGGCTCTGGAAACACCATATATTTT
>TRBD1|TRBV19|once|TRBJ1-1
CASSRQGVGTEAFF
TGTGCCAGCAGCCGACAGGGGGTAGGAACTGAAGCTTTCTTT
>.|TRBV27|.|TRBJ1-4
CASSLNSRREKLFF
TGTGCCAGCAGTTTAAACAGTCGAAGGGAAAAACTGTTTTTT
>TRBD1|TRBV7-2|few|TRBJ1-2
CASSLAPGTGYGYTF
TGTGCCAGCAGCTTAGCACCCGGGACAGGCTATGGCTACACCTTC
>TRBD1|TRBV5-4|.|TRBJ2-7
CASSLPGGTGAYEQYF
TGTGCCAGCAGCCTGCCCGGGGGGACAGGGGCCTACGAGCAGTACTTC
>TRBD2|TRBV7-2|.|TRBJ2-3
CASSSTYGGGGSTDTQYF
TGTGCCAGCAGCTCAACCTACGGCGGGGGAGGGAGCACAGATACGCAGTATTTT
>TRBD2|TRBV5-4|.|TRBJ2-5
CASSLRTSGRSQETQYF
TGTGCCAGCAGCTTGCGGACTAGCGGGAGGTCACAAGAGACCCAGTACTTC
>.|TRBV11-3|.|TRBJ2-3
CASSFGRTSTDTQYF
TGTGCCAGCAGCTTTGGCCGGACTAGCACAGATACGCAGTATTTT
>.|TRBV14|.|TRBJ1-2
CASSQDFVPNYGYTF
TGTGCCAGCAGCCAAGATTTCGTCCCTAACTATGGCTACACCTTC
>.|TRBV27|.|TRBJ2-7
CASSLGRQGIYEQYF
TGTGCCAGCAGTTTAGGTCGTCAGGGTATCTACGAGCAGTACTTC
>TRBD2|TRBV11-1|.|TRBJ2-5
CASSQWTSGREETQYF
TGTGCCAGCAGCCAATGGACTAGCGGGAGGGAAGAGACCCAGTACTTC
>.|TRBV30|once|TRBJ1-1
CAWSVLRTVEAFF
TGTGCCTGGAGTGTACTTCGGACAGTTGAAGCTTTCTTT